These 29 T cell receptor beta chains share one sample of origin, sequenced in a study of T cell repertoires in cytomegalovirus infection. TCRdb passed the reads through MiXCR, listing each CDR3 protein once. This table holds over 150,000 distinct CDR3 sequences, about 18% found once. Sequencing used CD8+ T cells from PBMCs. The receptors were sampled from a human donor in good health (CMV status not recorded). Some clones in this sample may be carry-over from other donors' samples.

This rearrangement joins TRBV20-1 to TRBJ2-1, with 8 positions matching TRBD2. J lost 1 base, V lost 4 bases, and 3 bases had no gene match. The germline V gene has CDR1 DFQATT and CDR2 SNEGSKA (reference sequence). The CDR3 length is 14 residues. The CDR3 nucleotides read TGCAGTGCTAACGGGGGGGGGTCCTACAATGAGCAGTTCTTC. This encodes CSANGGGSYNEQFF.

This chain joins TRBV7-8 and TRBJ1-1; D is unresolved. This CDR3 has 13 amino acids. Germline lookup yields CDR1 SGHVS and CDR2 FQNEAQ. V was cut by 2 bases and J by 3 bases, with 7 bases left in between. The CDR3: CASSLIGHTEAFF. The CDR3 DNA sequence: TGTGCCAGCAGCTTAATAGGGCACACTGAAGCTTTCTTT.

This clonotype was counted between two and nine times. The CDR3 bases are TGCGCCAGCAGTCCAAGTCATGGGACTTACAATCAGCCCCAGCATTTT. This gives the protein CASSPSHGTYNQPQHF. This chain joins TRBV4-3 and TRBJ1-5, with a possible D match to TRBD1 (5 bases). V was cut by 6 bases and J by 3 bases, with 18 bases left in between. There are 16 residues in the CDR3. From germline, CDR1 is LGHNA and CDR2 YSLEER.

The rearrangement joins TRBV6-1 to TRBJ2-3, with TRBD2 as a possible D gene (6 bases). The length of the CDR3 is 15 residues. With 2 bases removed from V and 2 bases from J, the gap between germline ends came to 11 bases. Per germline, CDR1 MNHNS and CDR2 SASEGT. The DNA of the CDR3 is TGTGCCAGCAGTGAATGGAGGGGCAACACAGATACGCAGTATTTT. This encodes CASSEWRGNTDTQYF.

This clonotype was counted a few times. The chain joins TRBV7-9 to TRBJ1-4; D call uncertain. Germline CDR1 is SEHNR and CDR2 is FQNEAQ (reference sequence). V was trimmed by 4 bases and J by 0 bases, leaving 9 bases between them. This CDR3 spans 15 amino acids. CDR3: CASSYQEATNEKLFF. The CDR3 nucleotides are TGTGCCAGCAGCTATCAGGAGGCAACTAATGAAAAACTGTTTTTT. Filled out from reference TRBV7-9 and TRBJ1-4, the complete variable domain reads DTGVSQNPRHKITKRGQNVTFRCDPISEHNRLYWYRQTLGQGPEFLTYFQNEAQLEKSRLLSDRFSAERPKGSFSTLEIQRTEQGDSAMYLCASSYQEATNEKLFFGSGTQLSVL.

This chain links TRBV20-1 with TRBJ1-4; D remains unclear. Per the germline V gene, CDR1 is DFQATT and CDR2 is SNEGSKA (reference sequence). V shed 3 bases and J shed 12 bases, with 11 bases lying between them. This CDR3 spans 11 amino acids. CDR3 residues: CSARLGAELFF. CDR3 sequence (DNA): TGCAGTGCTAGGTTGGGTGCAGAACTGTTTTTT.

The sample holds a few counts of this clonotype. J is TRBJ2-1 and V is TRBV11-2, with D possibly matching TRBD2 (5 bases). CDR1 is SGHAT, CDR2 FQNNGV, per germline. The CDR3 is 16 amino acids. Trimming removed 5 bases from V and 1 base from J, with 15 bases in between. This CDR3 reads CASSPPGRESYNEQFF. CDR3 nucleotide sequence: TGTGCCAGCAGCCCCCCGGGAAGGGAGTCCTACAATGAGCAGTTCTTC.

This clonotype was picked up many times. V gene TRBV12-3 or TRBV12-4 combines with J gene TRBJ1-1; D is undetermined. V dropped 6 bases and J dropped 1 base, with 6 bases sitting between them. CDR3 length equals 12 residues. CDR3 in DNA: TGTGCCAGCAGCTTTGGGAACACTGAAGCTTTCTTT. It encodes CASSFGNTEAFF.

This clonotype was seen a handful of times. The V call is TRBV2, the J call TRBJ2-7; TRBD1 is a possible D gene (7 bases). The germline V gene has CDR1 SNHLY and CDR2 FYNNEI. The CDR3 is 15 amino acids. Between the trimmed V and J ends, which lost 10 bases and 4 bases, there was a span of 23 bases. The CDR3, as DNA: TGTGCCACTGCCCGGGGCAGGGGGGTTGTATACGAGCAGTACTTC. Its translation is CATARGRGVVYEQYF.

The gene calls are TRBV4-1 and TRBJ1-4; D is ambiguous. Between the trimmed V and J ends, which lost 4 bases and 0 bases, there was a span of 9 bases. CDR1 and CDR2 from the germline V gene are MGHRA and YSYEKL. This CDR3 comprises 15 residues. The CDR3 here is CASSPWSSTNEKLFF. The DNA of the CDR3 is TGCGCCAGCAGCCCGTGGAGTTCAACTAATGAAAAACTGTTTTTT.

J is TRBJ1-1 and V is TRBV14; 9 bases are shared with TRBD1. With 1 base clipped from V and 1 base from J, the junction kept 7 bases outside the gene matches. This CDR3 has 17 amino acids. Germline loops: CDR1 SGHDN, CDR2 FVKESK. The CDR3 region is CASSQATGGVSNTEAFF. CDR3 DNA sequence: TGTGCCAGCAGCCAAGCTACAGGGGGCGTTTCGAACACTGAAGCTTTCTTT.

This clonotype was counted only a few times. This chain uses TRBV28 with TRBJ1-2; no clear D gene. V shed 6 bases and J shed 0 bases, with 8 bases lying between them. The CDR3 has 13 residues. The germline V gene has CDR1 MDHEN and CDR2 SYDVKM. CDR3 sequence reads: CASSWTANYGYTF. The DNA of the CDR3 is TGTGCCAGCAGCTGGACGGCTAACTATGGCTACACCTTC.

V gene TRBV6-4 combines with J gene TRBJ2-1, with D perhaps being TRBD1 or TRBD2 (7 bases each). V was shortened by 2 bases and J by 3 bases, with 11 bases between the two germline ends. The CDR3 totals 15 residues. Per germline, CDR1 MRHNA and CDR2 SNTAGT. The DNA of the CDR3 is TGTGCCAGCAGTGACCAGGGGGGGGACTACAATGAGCAGTTCTTC. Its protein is CASSDQGGDYNEQFF.

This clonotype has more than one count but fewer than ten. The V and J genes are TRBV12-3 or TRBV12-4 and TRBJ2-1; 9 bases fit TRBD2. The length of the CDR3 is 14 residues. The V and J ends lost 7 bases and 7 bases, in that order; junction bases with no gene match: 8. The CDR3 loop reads CASNWAGGRNEQFF. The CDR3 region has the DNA TGTGCCAGCAACTGGGCGGGGGGGCGGAATGAGCAGTTCTTC.

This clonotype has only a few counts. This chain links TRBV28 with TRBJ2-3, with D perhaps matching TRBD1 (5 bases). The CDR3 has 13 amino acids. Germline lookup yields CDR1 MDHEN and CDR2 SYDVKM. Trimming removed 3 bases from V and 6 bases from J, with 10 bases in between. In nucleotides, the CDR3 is TGTGCCAGCAGTTTCAGGGTTCGGGATACGCAGTATTTT. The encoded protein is CASSFRVRDTQYF. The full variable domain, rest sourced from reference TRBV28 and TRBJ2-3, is DVKVTQSSRYLVKRTGEKVFLECVQDMDHENMFWYRQDPGLGLRLIYFSYDVKMKEKGDIPEGYSVSREKKERFSLILESASTNQTSMYLCASSFRVRDTQYFGPGTRLTVL.

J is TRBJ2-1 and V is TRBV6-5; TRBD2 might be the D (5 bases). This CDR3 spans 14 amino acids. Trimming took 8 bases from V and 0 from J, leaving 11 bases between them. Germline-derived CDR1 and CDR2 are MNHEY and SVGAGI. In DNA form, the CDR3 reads TGTGCCAGCGGGAGTCAAAGCTCCTACAATGAGCAGTTCTTC. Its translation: CASGSQSSYNEQFF.

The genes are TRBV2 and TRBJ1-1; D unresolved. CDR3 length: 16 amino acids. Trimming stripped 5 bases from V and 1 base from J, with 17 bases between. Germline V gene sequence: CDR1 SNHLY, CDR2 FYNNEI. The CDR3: CASSTSMRHSNTEAFF. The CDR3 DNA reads TGTGCCAGCAGTACTTCCATGAGACATTCGAACACTGAAGCTTTCTTT.

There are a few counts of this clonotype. This CDR3 reads CASSQEGAPGTDTQYF. CDR3 sequence (DNA): TGCGCCAGCAGCCAAGAGGGGGCCCCTGGCACAGATACGCAGTATTTT. The rearrangement joins TRBV4-1 to TRBJ2-3; D possibly corresponds to TRBD1 (6 bases). Trimming removed 0 bases from V and 1 base from J, with 11 bases in between. The length of the CDR3 is 16 residues. Germline CDR1 is MGHRA and CDR2 is YSYEKL.

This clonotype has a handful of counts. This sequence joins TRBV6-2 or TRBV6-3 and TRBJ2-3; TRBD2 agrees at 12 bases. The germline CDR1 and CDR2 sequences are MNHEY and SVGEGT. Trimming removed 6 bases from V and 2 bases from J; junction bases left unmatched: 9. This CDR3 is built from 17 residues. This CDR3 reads CASSHSLAGGPTDTQYF. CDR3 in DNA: TGTGCCAGCAGCCATTCACTAGCGGGGGGCCCCACAGATACGCAGTATTTT.

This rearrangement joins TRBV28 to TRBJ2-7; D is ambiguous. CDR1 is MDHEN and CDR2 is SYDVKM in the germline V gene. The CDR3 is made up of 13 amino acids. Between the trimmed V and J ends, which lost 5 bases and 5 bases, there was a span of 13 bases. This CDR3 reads CASSPQRLNEQYF. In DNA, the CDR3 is TGTGCCAGCAGTCCTCAGAGGCTAAACGAGCAGTACTTC. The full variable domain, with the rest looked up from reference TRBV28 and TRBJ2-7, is DVKVTQSSRYLVKRTGEKVFLECVQDMDHENMFWYRQDPGLGLRLIYFSYDVKMKEKGDIPEGYSVSREKKERFSLILESASTNQTSMYLCASSPQRLNEQYFGPGTRLTVT.

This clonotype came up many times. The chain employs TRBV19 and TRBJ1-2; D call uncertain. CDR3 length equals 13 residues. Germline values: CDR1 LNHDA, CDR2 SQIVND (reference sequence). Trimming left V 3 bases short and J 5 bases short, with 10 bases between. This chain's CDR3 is CASSIGRQYGYTF. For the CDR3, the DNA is TGTGCCAGTAGTATCGGACGGCAATATGGCTACACCTTC.

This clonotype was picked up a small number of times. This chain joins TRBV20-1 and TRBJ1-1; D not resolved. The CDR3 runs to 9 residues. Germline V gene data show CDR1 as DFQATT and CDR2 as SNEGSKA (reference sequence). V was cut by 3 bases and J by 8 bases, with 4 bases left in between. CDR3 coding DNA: TGCAGTGCTAGGCTCGAAGCTTTCTTT. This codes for CSARLEAFF.

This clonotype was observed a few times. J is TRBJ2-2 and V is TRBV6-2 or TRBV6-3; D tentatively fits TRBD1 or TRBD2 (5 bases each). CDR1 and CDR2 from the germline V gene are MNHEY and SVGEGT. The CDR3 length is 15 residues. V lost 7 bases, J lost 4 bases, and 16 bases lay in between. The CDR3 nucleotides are TGTGCCAGCACCCAAGGGACCGCCACCACCGGGGAGCTGTTTTTT. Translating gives CASTQGTATTGELFF.

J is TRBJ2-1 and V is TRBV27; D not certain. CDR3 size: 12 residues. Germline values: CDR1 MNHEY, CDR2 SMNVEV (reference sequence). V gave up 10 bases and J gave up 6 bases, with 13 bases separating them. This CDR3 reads CATRSPANEQFF. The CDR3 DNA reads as TGTGCCACCCGTAGCCCCGCCAATGAGCAGTTCTTC.

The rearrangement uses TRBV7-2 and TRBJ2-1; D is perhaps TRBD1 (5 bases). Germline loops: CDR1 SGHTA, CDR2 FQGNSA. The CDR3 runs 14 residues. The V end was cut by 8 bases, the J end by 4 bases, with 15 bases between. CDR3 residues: CASRRRGQYNEQFF. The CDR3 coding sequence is TGTGCCAGCCGGCGTAGGGGCCAATACAATGAGCAGTTCTTC.

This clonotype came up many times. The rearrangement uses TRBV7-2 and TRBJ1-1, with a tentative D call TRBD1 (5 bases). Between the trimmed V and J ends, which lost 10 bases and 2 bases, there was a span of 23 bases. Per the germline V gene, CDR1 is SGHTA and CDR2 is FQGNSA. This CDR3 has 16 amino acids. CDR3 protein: CAILPGPTKGNTEAFF. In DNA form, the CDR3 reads TGTGCCATCCTACCGGGGCCGACTAAGGGAAACACTGAAGCTTTCTTT.

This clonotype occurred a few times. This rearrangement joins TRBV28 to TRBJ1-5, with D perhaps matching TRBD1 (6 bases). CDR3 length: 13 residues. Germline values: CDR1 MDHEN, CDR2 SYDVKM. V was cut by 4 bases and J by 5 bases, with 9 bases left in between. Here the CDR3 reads CASSWYRDQPQHF. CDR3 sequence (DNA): TGTGCCAGCAGTTGGTACAGGGATCAGCCCCAGCATTTT.

The CDR3, as DNA: TGTGCCAGCAGCCCCCCTGAAGCGGGGTACAATGAGCAGTTCTTC. Its protein is CASSPPEAGYNEQFF. The genes are TRBV7-9 and TRBJ2-1, with 7 positions matching TRBD2. This CDR3 is built from 15 residues. The V gene end was trimmed by 5 bases and the J gene end by 4 bases; junction bases not matched to a gene: 8. Germline values: CDR1 SEHNR, CDR2 FQNEAQ (reference sequence).

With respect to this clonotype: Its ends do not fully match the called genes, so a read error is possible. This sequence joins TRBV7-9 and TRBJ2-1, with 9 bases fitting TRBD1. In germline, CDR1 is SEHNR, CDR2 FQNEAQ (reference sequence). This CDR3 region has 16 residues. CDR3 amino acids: CASGFMGQGSYNEQFF. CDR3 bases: TGTGCCAGCGGCTTTATGGGACAGGGATCCTACAATGAGCAGTTCTTC.